The clone carrying this T cell receptor beta chain has ten or more counts. As yet, its antigen is unknown. Trimming took 7 bases from V and 2 from J, leaving 17 bases between them. Per the germline V gene, CDR1 is SEHNR and CDR2 is FQNEAQ (reference sequence). The CDR3 covers 15 residues. The data were obtained in a study of post-analysis software for immune sequencing data. Whole-study findings and limits: About five TRBV segments were more frequent in patients than controls; TRBV5-6, TRBV5-1 and TRBV20-1 belonged to this group.

TCR beta libraries were prepared from cDNA with unique molecular identifiers. In TCRdb, the PCR reads were re-called with MiXCR into one record per CDR3 protein. The sample lists approximately 350,000 distinct CDR3 sequences, around 37% seen once, with around an eighth in the top ten. The source material was blood. The TCR sequence derives from a girl aged 10 to 17 with multiple sclerosis. The chain has TRBV7-9 and TRBJ2-5; the D call may be TRBD1 or TRBD2 (7 bases each). This chain's CDR3 is CASTLRGGQQETQYF. Here the CDR3 DNA reads TGTGCCAGCACCCTCAGGGGGGGACAACAAGAGACCCAGTACTTC.